This TCR beta chain derives from a study of type 1 and type 2 diabetes patients. Whole-study context: Magnetic bead positive selection isolated CD4+ or CD8+ T cells from PBMCs.

The CDR3 extends over 14 amino acids. Germline CDR1 reads SNHLY; CDR2 reads FYNNEI. Each diabetic donor fulfilled classification criteria for either type 1 or type 2. Amplification started from genomic DNA. Multiplex PCR with 30 forward and 13 reverse primers amplified the TCR beta CDR3. TCRdb recomputed calls from the multiplex PCR reads with MiXCR, one row per CDR3 protein. This sample yields about 250,000 distinct CDR3 sequences, of which more than 45% are seen a single time; around 13% belongs to the top ten. A word on this clonotype: Mismatch with germline at one junction end may stem from a read error.

The sample was peripheral blood mononuclear cells (PBMCs). V is TRBV2 and J is TRBJ2-7; D may be TRBD1 (5 bases). This TCR was recovered from a man aged 18 to 35 with type 2 diabetes. CDR3 nucleotides: TGCGCCAGCAGTGAGTCGCGAGACAGCTACGAGCAGTACTTC. As protein: CASSESRDSYEQYF.